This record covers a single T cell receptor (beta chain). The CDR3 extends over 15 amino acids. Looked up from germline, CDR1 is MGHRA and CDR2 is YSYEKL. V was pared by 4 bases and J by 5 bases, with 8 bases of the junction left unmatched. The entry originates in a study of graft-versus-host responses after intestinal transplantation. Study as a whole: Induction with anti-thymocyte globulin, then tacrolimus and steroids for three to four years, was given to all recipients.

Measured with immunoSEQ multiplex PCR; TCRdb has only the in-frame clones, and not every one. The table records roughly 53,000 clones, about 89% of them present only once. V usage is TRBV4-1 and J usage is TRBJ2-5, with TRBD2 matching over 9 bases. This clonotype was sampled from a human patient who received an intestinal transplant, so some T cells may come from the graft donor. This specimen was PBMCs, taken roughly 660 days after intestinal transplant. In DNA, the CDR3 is TGCGCCAGCAGCCTCCGGCGGGGGGGCGGGGAGACCCAGTACTTC. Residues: CASSLRRGGGETQYF.